These T cell receptor beta chains were read from a single sample in a study of T cells after yellow fever vaccination. MiXCR, applied by TCRdb to the 5' RACE reads, yields one record per CDR3 protein. The profile shows a few hundred thousand distinct CDR3 sequences, roughly 3.5% of them singletons. The starting material was PBMCs, obtained 15 days after the yellow fever booster vaccination. The receptors were sampled from a man aged 18 to 35 who received the YFV17D yellow fever vaccine. The CDR3 runs from the conserved cysteine through the conserved F or W. The D gene is left open where the match is weak. Expanded clones get a size class; other rows say once, few or many, or leave the size out.

TRBD2 16 TRBJ2-5 many TRBV7-9 CASSPPASGGQETQYF TGTGCCAGCAGCCCTCCCGCTAGCGGGGGGCAAGAGACCCAGTACTTC
TRBD1 14 TRBJ2-5 many TRBV10-3 CAISLGTGGETQYF TGTGCCATCAGTCTCGGGACAGGGGGAGAGACCCAGTACTTC
- 17 TRBJ2-1 many TRBV12-3/TRBV12-4 CASRAPGASSSYNEQFF TGTGCCAGCAGAGCCCCGGGCGCCTCGAGCTCCTACAATGAGCAGTTCTTC
- 13 TRBJ1-4 many TRBV5-1 CASSKGPSEKLFF TGCGCCAGCAGCAAGGGTCCCAGTGAAAAACTGTTTTTT
TRBD1 15 TRBJ2-3 many TRBV5-5 CASRWDRELADTQYF TGTGCCAGCAGGTGGGACAGGGAATTAGCAGATACGCAGTATTTT
TRBD1 14 TRBJ1-5 many TRBV27 CASSGSGGYQPQHF TGTGCCAGCAGTGGTTCAGGGGGCTATCAGCCCCAGCATTTT
- 14 TRBJ2-1 many TRBV5-1 CASSLAQEVNEQFF TGCGCCAGCAGCTTGGCGCAGGAGGTCAATGAGCAGTTCTTC
- 9 TRBJ1-5 many TRBV6-5 CTPSGPQHF TGTACCCCTTCGGGGCCCCAGCATTTT
- 14 TRBJ2-7 many TRBV7-9 CASSLAQRAYEQYF TGTGCCAGCAGCTTAGCGCAAAGGGCCTACGAGCAGTACTTC
TRBD1 15 TRBJ2-7 many TRBV10-3 CAIRGTGGSSYEQYF TGTGCCATCAGGGGTACAGGGGGTAGCTCCTACGAGCAGTACTTC
- 11 TRBJ2-1 many TRBV7-9 CASTLQDEQFF TGTGCCAGCACGCTTCAGGATGAGCAGTTCTTC
- 14 TRBJ2-2 many TRBV7-9 CASSFDRLTGELFF TGTGCCAGCAGCTTTGACAGGCTTACCGGGGAGCTGTTTTTT
- 12 TRBJ1-3 many TRBV12-3/TRBV12-4 CASSFSSNTIYF TGTGCCAGCAGTTTTTCCTCCAACACCATATATTTT
- 13 TRBJ1-2 many TRBV6-6 CASSYRQGDGYTF TGTGCCAGCAGTTACCGCCAGGGAGATGGCTACACCTTC
TRBD2 16 TRBJ2-1 many TRBV5-4 CASSTRTSGGDVEQFF TGTGCCAGCAGCACAAGGACTAGCGGGGGTGATGTTGAGCAGTTCTTC
TRBD1 16 TRBJ1-5 many TRBV27 CASSPRTGFRNQPQHF TGTGCCAGCAGTCCCAGGACAGGGTTTCGCAATCAGCCCCAGCATTTT
- 16 TRBJ1-1 many TRBV15 CATSSTSRTVDTEAFF TGTGCCACCAGCAGTACGTCCCGGACGGTAGACACTGAAGCTTTCTTT
- 15 TRBJ2-5 many TRBV6-6 CASSYSTKGGETQYF TGTGCCAGCAGTTACTCTACGAAGGGGGGAGAGACCCAGTACTTC
- 15 TRBJ2-7 many TRBV5-1 CASSLGLVADGEQYF TGCGCCAGCAGCCTGGGCCTCGTAGCGGATGGGGAGCAGTACTTC
- 13 TRBJ2-2 many TRBV20-1 CSARDRYTGELFF TGCAGTGCTCGGGACCGCTACACCGGGGAGCTGTTTTTT
- 16 TRBJ2-1 many TRBV5-1 CASSQRGDRSFNEQFF TGCGCCAGCAGTCAACGGGGGGACAGATCCTTCAATGAGCAGTTCTTC
- 13 TRBJ2-7 many TRBV5-1 CASSLGQDYEQYF TGCGCCAGCAGCTTGGGACAGGACTACGAGCAGTACTTC
TRBD1 14 TRBJ1-2 - TRBV12-3/TRBV12-4 CASSLGTGAAGYTF TGTGCCAGCAGTTTAGGGACAGGGGCCGCTGGCTACACCTTC
- 14 TRBJ2-2 many TRBV5-1 CASSTDGDTGELFF TGCGCCAGCAGCACCGACGGAGACACCGGGGAGCTGTTTTTT
- 12 TRBJ1-1 many TRBV20-1 CSASTPGAQAFF TGCAGTGCTAGTACCCCAGGGGCGCAAGCTTTCTTT
- 14 TRBJ1-4 many TRBV11-2 CASSLAGTWEKLFF TGTGCCAGCAGCTTGGCAGGGACTTGGGAAAAACTGTTTTTT
- 15 TRBJ2-1 few TRBV9 CASSVVGTDYNEQFF TGTGCCAGCAGCGTAGTCGGGACCGATTACAATGAGCAGTTCTTC
- 12 TRBJ1-1 - TRBV20-1 CSARVGEIEAFF TGCAGTGCTAGAGTGGGGGAAATTGAAGCTTTCTTT
TRBD1 15 TRBJ1-1 many TRBV5-5 CASSQVTGSDTEAFF TGTGCCAGCAGCCAGGTGACAGGGTCGGACACTGAAGCTTTCTTT
TRBD1 16 TRBJ2-5 many TRBV11-2 CASSLKGTGEQETQYF TGTGCCAGCAGCTTAAAGGGGACAGGGGAACAGGAGACCCAGTACTTC
- 14 TRBJ2-1 many TRBV6-1 CASSGWQGYNEQFF TGTGCCAGCAGTGGATGGCAGGGCTACAATGAGCAGTTCTTC
- 13 TRBJ1-5 few TRBV18 CASSQASNQPQHF TGTGCCAGCTCACAGGCCTCAAATCAGCCCCAGCATTTT
- 14 TRBJ1-1 many TRBV5-1 CASHQGLFGTEAFF TGCGCCAGCCATCAGGGACTTTTTGGCACTGAAGCTTTCTTT
TRBD1 14 TRBJ1-2 many TRBV6-5 CASSMPGQKDGYTF TGTGCCAGCAGTATGCCGGGACAGAAAGATGGCTACACCTTC
- 12 TRBJ2-7 many TRBV20-1 CSARSDAYEQYF TGCAGTGCTAGATCCGATGCCTACGAGCAGTACTTC
- 11 TRBJ2-7 many TRBV5-1 CASSLPPGQYF TGCGCCAGCAGCTTGCCCCCCGGTCAGTACTTC
TRBD2 15 TRBJ2-3 many TRBV11-2 CASSLNSGGRDTQYF TGTGCCAGCAGCTTGAATAGCGGGGGACGAGATACGCAGTATTTT
- 14 TRBJ1-2 many TRBV7-2 CASSFLQAPGGYTF TGTGCCAGCAGCTTTCTGCAGGCCCCTGGGGGCTACACCTTC
TRBD1 15 TRBJ1-6 many TRBV20-1 CSARDRDSYNSPLHF TGCAGTGCTAGAGACCGGGACAGTTATAATTCACCCCTCCACTTT
- 14 TRBJ1-1 many TRBV10-3 CAIKRAAANTEAFF TGTGCCATCAAGAGGGCCGCAGCGAACACTGAAGCTTTCTTT
- 13 TRBJ1-1 many TRBV29-1 CSVAAARGTEAFF TGCAGCGTTGCCGCCGCCAGGGGAACTGAAGCTTTCTTT
- 15 TRBJ2-5 many TRBV20-1 CSARDSGGAGETQYF TGCAGTGCTAGAGATTCAGGGGGGGCGGGTGAGACCCAGTACTTC
- 17 TRBJ1-3 - TRBV12-3/TRBV12-4 CATDSPRDTGSGNTIYF TGTGCCACCGATTCCCCCAGGGACACCGGCTCTGGAAACACCATATATTTT
- 18 TRBJ2-1 many TRBV10-3 CAISTTSASPASGNEQFF TGTGCCATCAGTACCACCAGTGCCTCTCCAGCGAGCGGAAATGAGCAGTTCTTC
TRBD1 16 TRBJ2-6 few TRBV28 CASSLQGDSGANVLTF TGTGCCAGCAGTTTACAGGGGGACTCTGGGGCCAACGTCCTGACTTTC
- 13 TRBJ2-5 many TRBV29-1 CSVARVIQETQYF TGCAGCGTTGCGCGGGTCATCCAAGAGACCCAGTACTTC
TRBD2 15 TRBJ2-5 many TRBV20-1 CSAQRASGVPGTQYF TGCAGTGCCCAGCGGGCTAGCGGGGTCCCGGGGACCCAGTACTTC
- 17 TRBJ2-5 many TRBV4-1 CASSLNWGIIPQETQYF TGCGCCAGCAGCCTAAATTGGGGGATTATCCCTCAAGAGACCCAGTACTTC
TRBD1 14 TRBJ2-3 many TRBV5-6 CASSYQGDTDTQYF TGTGCCAGCAGCTACCAGGGGGACACAGATACGCAGTATTTT
TRBD1 15 TRBJ1-2 many TRBV10-3 CAISESGQGAGGYTF TGTGCCATCAGTGAGTCCGGACAGGGGGCCGGGGGCTACACCTTC
- 14 TRBJ1-5 many TRBV20-1 CSADEVRSDQPQHF TGCAGTGCCGATGAAGTCCGTTCGGATCAGCCCCAGCATTTT
- 15 TRBJ2-5 many TRBV5-1 CASSDRPGTQETQYF TGCGCCAGCAGCGATCGGCCGGGAACTCAAGAGACCCAGTACTTC
- 11 TRBJ1-2 many TRBV25-1 CASNSVYGYTF TGTGCCAGCAATTCGGTGTATGGCTACACCTTC
- 14 TRBJ2-3 many TRBV15 CATSRDDDTDTQYF TGTGCCACCAGCAGAGATGACGACACAGATACGCAGTATTTT
- 13 TRBJ1-2 many TRBV6-5 CASSYTDGTGYTF TGTGCCAGCAGTTACACAGATGGCACCGGCTACACCTTC